Below, one T cell receptor (beta chain) is given with its context. The sample belongs to a study of blood T cell repertoires in COVID-19. The germline CDR1 and CDR2 sequences are MNHEY and SVGAGI. Trimming stripped 4 bases from V and 0 bases from J, with 12 bases between. This CDR3 contains 15 residues. As handled by the study authors: Estimated nucleated cell counts came from reference gene primer amplification. Data came from immunoSEQ multiplex PCR; TCRdb stores just in-frame clones and leaves some out. The DNA was the basis for D and trimming; V, J and clone size are from that table. The sample carries about 250,000 clones, 90% recorded once.

The sequenced sample was peripheral blood. This TCR derives from a woman aged 55 to 70 with COVID-19, enrolled during active disease. V gene TRBV6-5 combines with J gene TRBJ1-1; D uncertain. The CDR3 loop is CASSFGPTMNTEAFF. The CDR3 DNA follows: TGTGCCAGCAGTTTTGGACCGACTATGAACACTGAAGCTTTCTTT.